The present TCR beta chain was sequenced within a study of CXCR3-negative and CXCR3-positive naive CD8 T cells. This CDR3 comprises 14 residues. Germline V gives CDR1 SGDLS, CDR2 YYNGEE. Every individual CD8+ T cell subset underwent sorting in triplicate at more than 250,000 cells apiece. Cells that were CD45RO-CCR7+CD27+CD95- constituted naive CD8+ T cells. Libraries of TRB cDNA were made by 5' RACE and carried UMIs. TCRdb reprocessed the 5' RACE reads and reports one entry per CDR3 protein, with no DNA. This sample contains about 6,700 distinct CDR3 sequences. This receptor was obtained from a human donor in good health. Some clones in this sample may be carry-over from other donors' samples. V and J are TRBV9 and TRBJ1-5. Sequencing input: naive CXCR3- CD8+ T cells from blood. Subset indicated: CD45RO-CCR7+CD27+CD95- naive CD8+ T cells lacking CXCR3 (TNR3-). The CDR3: CASGGTSSNQPQHF. Full variable domain (missing parts from reference TRBV9 and TRBJ1-5): DSGVTQTPKHLITATGQRVTLRCSPRSGDLSVYWYQQSLDQGLQFLIQYYNGEERAKGNILERFSAQQFPDLHSELNLSSLELGDSALYFCASGGTSSNQPQHFGDGTRLSIL.